This is a list of T cell receptor beta chains from one sample in a study of blood T cell repertoires in COVID-19. Data came from immunoSEQ multiplex PCR; TCRdb stores just in-frame clones and leaves some out. The sample gives fewer than 250,000 clones, 92% of which show up once; approximately 0.77% is in the top ten. Source material: peripheral blood. Every receptor here comes from a man in his fifties or sixties with COVID-19, enrolled during active disease. Both conserved end residues are part of each CDR3. D genes are given only for firm matches. Clone size is not always given. Where it is, it says once, few, many or a class for expanded clones.

v_gene: TRBV3-1/TRBV3-2; j_gene: TRBJ1-6; abundance: -; d_gene: -; CDR3aa: CASSRDIKNSPLHF; CDR3nt: TGTGCCAGCAGCCGGGACATAAAGAATTCACCCCTCCACTTT
v_gene: TRBV5-8; j_gene: TRBJ2-6; abundance: -; d_gene: -; CDR3aa: CASSPRRGQGANVLTF; CDR3nt: TGTGCCAGCAGCCCGAGGAGGGGGCAAGGGGCCAACGTCCTGACTTTC
v_gene: TRBV11-2; j_gene: TRBJ1-2; abundance: -; d_gene: TRBD1; CDR3aa: CASSSGTANYGYTF; CDR3nt: TGTGCCAGCAGCTCCGGGACAGCTAACTATGGCTACACCTTC
v_gene: TRBV6-5; j_gene: TRBJ2-1; abundance: -; d_gene: TRBD1; CDR3aa: CASSPGTGNYNEQFF; CDR3nt: TGTGCCAGCAGCCCAGGGACAGGGAACTACAATGAGCAGTTCTTC
v_gene: TRBV6-5; j_gene: TRBJ2-7; abundance: once; d_gene: TRBD1; CDR3aa: CASSYSRTGYEQYF; CDR3nt: TGTGCCAGCAGTTACTCGAGGACAGGTTACGAGCAGTACTTC
v_gene: TRBV4-1; j_gene: TRBJ1-1; abundance: -; d_gene: TRBD1; CDR3aa: CASSHPGQGAIEAFF; CDR3nt: TGCGCCAGCAGTCATCCGGGACAGGGGGCCATTGAAGCTTTCTTT
v_gene: TRBV5-3; j_gene: TRBJ2-7; abundance: -; d_gene: TRBD2; CDR3aa: CARSFPRTSYHEQYF; CDR3nt: TGTGCCAGAAGCTTCCCGCGGACTAGCTATCACGAGCAGTACTTC
v_gene: TRBV5-1; j_gene: TRBJ1-3; abundance: -; d_gene: TRBD1; CDR3aa: CASSLATGTGISGNTIYF; CDR3nt: TGCGCCAGCAGCTTGGCCACCGGGACAGGGATCTCTGGAAACACCATATATTTT
v_gene: TRBV12-5; j_gene: TRBJ2-3; abundance: -; d_gene: TRBD2; CDR3aa: CASGLGVLAGRTDTQYF; CDR3nt: TGTGCTAGTGGTTTGGGGGTACTAGCGGGAAGAACAGATACGCAGTATTTT
v_gene: TRBV27; j_gene: TRBJ2-1; abundance: -; d_gene: -; CDR3aa: CASSRGRTRNEQFF; CDR3nt: TGTGCCAGCAGTCGTGGGAGAACTAGAAATGAGCAGTTCTTC
v_gene: TRBV7-2; j_gene: TRBJ2-3; abundance: -; d_gene: -; CDR3aa: CASSPILLVTDTQYF; CDR3nt: TGTGCCAGCAGCCCTATCCTTCTAGTCACAGATACGCAGTATTTT
v_gene: TRBV11-2; j_gene: TRBJ2-7; abundance: -; d_gene: -; CDR3aa: CSGRIAEQYF; CDR3nt: TGCTCAGGGCGGATTGCCGAGCAGTACTTC
v_gene: TRBV7-3; j_gene: TRBJ2-3; abundance: -; d_gene: -; CDR3aa: CASSHRRDTQYF; CDR3nt: TGTGCCAGCAGCCACAGGCGGGATACGCAGTATTTT
v_gene: TRBV10-2; j_gene: TRBJ1-6; abundance: -; d_gene: -; CDR3aa: CASSAQETFNSPLHF; CDR3nt: TGCGCCAGCAGTGCCCAGGAAACTTTTAATTCACCCCTCCACTTT
v_gene: TRBV11-2; j_gene: TRBJ2-7; abundance: few; d_gene: -; CDR3aa: CASRTYDRAGGYEQYF; CDR3nt: TGTGCCAGCAGAACCTACGACAGGGCCGGGGGATACGAGCAGTACTTC
v_gene: TRBV7-9; j_gene: TRBJ1-4; abundance: -; d_gene: -; CDR3aa: CASSSINAGHEKLFF; CDR3nt: TGTGCCAGCAGCTCGATCAACGCGGGGCATGAAAAACTGTTTTTT
v_gene: TRBV10-2; j_gene: TRBJ1-5; abundance: -; d_gene: -; CDR3aa: CATSGNRFNQPQHF; CDR3nt: TGCGCCACCAGCGGGAATAGGTTCAATCAGCCCCAGCATTTT
v_gene: TRBV7-2; j_gene: TRBJ2-7; abundance: -; d_gene: -; CDR3aa: CASSLGLSSAEQYF; CDR3nt: TGTGCCAGCAGCTTGGGTCTTAGCTCTGCCGAGCAGTACTTC
v_gene: TRBV11-2; j_gene: TRBJ2-2; abundance: -; d_gene: -; CDR3aa: CASSLDRVMTGELFF; CDR3nt: TGTGCCAGCAGCTTAGACAGGGTGATGACCGGGGAGCTGTTTTTT
v_gene: TRBV28; j_gene: TRBJ2-3; abundance: -; d_gene: -; CDR3aa: CASDTGGTTDTQYF; CDR3nt: TGTGCCAGCGATACCGGAGGGACCACAGATACGCAGTATTTT
v_gene: TRBV11-3; j_gene: TRBJ2-1; abundance: -; d_gene: TRBD1; CDR3aa: CASSITSGGVEQFF; CDR3nt: TGTGCCAGCAGCATCACTTCAGGGGGCGTTGAGCAGTTCTTC
v_gene: TRBV6-2/TRBV6-3; j_gene: TRBJ1-2; abundance: -; d_gene: TRBD1; CDR3aa: CASSPGGSYGYTF; CDR3nt: TGTGCCAGCAGTCCAGGGGGCAGCTATGGCTACACCTTC
v_gene: TRBV6-6; j_gene: TRBJ2-5; abundance: -; d_gene: -; CDR3aa: CASSYSGGPQETQYF; CDR3nt: TGTGCCAGCAGTTACTCAGGGGGTCCCCAAGAGACCCAGTACTTC
v_gene: TRBV7-9; j_gene: TRBJ1-4; abundance: -; d_gene: TRBD1; CDR3aa: CASSPGTGRTNEKLFF; CDR3nt: TGTGCCAGCAGCCCCGGGACAGGGAGGACTAATGAAAAACTGTTTTTT
v_gene: TRBV7-2; j_gene: TRBJ1-5; abundance: -; d_gene: -; CDR3aa: CASSLARQPQHF; CDR3nt: TGTGCCAGCAGCTTAGCGAGGCAGCCCCAGCATTTT
v_gene: TRBV30; j_gene: TRBJ1-2; abundance: -; d_gene: -; CDR3aa: CAWSIGGGYGYTF; CDR3nt: TGTGCCTGGAGTATTGGAGGCGGCTATGGCTACACCTTC
v_gene: TRBV30; j_gene: TRBJ1-5; abundance: -; d_gene: TRBD1; CDR3aa: CAWSGQGVGQPQHF; CDR3nt: TGTGCCTGGAGCGGACAGGGGGTCGGTCAGCCCCAGCATTTT
v_gene: TRBV18; j_gene: TRBJ2-7; abundance: -; d_gene: -; CDR3aa: CASSPLSVATSSYEQYF; CDR3nt: TGTGCCAGCTCACCACTCTCCGTAGCGACCAGCTCCTACGAGCAGTACTTC
v_gene: TRBV5-1; j_gene: TRBJ1-3; abundance: -; d_gene: TRBD1; CDR3aa: CASSLQGGLGNTIYF; CDR3nt: TGCGCCAGCAGCCTCCAAGGGGGCCTTGGAAACACCATATATTTT
v_gene: TRBV6-5; j_gene: TRBJ2-7; abundance: -; d_gene: TRBD1; CDR3aa: CARLGQGVYEQYF; CDR3nt: TGTGCCAGACTAGGACAGGGAGTCTACGAGCAGTACTTC
v_gene: TRBV12-3/TRBV12-4; j_gene: TRBJ1-1; abundance: -; d_gene: -; CDR3aa: CASSYGENTEAFF; CDR3nt: TGTGCCAGCAGTTACGGGGAGAACACTGAAGCTTTCTTT
v_gene: TRBV10-3; j_gene: TRBJ1-5; abundance: -; d_gene: -; CDR3aa: CAISPDRRNQPQHF; CDR3nt: TGTGCCATCAGTCCCGACAGGCGCAATCAGCCCCAGCATTTT
v_gene: TRBV19; j_gene: TRBJ2-2; abundance: -; d_gene: TRBD1; CDR3aa: CASNPGTGVTGELFF; CDR3nt: TGTGCCAGTAACCCCGGGACAGGGGTGACCGGGGAGCTGTTTTTT
v_gene: TRBV27; j_gene: TRBJ2-7; abundance: -; d_gene: TRBD2; CDR3aa: CASSRLAGAGEQYF; CDR3nt: TGTGCCAGCAGTCGACTAGCGGGAGCAGGGGAGCAGTACTTC
v_gene: TRBV5-1; j_gene: TRBJ2-3; abundance: -; d_gene: -; CDR3aa: CASSGKGATDTQYF; CDR3nt: TGCGCCAGCAGCGGGAAGGGAGCCACAGATACGCAGTATTTT
v_gene: TRBV18; j_gene: TRBJ1-2; abundance: few; d_gene: -; CDR3aa: CASSKPGVQGYTF; CDR3nt: TGTGCCAGCTCAAAGCCGGGGGTTCAAGGCTACACCTTC
v_gene: TRBV27; j_gene: TRBJ1-1; abundance: -; d_gene: -; CDR3aa: CASRTGMNTEAFF; CDR3nt: TGTGCCAGCAGGACAGGAATGAACACTGAAGCTTTCTTT
v_gene: TRBV19; j_gene: TRBJ2-7; abundance: -; d_gene: TRBD1; CDR3aa: CASSIRGLSYEQYF; CDR3nt: TGTGCCAGTAGTATCAGGGGGCTCTCCTACGAGCAGTACTTC
v_gene: TRBV5-1; j_gene: TRBJ2-6; abundance: once; d_gene: -; CDR3aa: CASSLQGSGANVLTF; CDR3nt: TGCGCCAGCAGCTTGCAGGGCTCTGGGGCCAACGTCCTGACTTTC
v_gene: TRBV28; j_gene: TRBJ1-2; abundance: -; d_gene: TRBD1; CDR3aa: CASSSGGYGYTF; CDR3nt: TGTGCCAGCAGTTCAGGGGGCTATGGCTACACCTTC
v_gene: TRBV7-7; j_gene: TRBJ2-2; abundance: -; d_gene: TRBD2; CDR3aa: CASSPSGGVTGELFF; CDR3nt: TGTGCTAGCAGCCCTAGCGGGGGAGTTACCGGGGAGCTGTTTTTT
v_gene: TRBV6-1; j_gene: TRBJ2-1; abundance: -; d_gene: -; CDR3aa: CASSEQASVHTNNEQFF; CDR3nt: TGTGCCAGCAGTGAACAGGCATCCGTACATACCAACAATGAGCAGTTCTTC
v_gene: TRBV12-3/TRBV12-4; j_gene: TRBJ2-7; abundance: -; d_gene: -; CDR3aa: CASSLQGPEQYF; CDR3nt: TGTGCCAGCAGTTTGCAGGGCCCCGAGCAGTACTTC
v_gene: TRBV28; j_gene: TRBJ1-6; abundance: -; d_gene: TRBD1; CDR3aa: CASSRDRGFSPPRF; CDR3nt: TGTGCCAGCAGTCGGGACAGGGGCTTCTCCCCGCCACGCTTT
v_gene: TRBV9; j_gene: TRBJ1-3; abundance: -; d_gene: TRBD1; CDR3aa: CASSVVGTGKGTIYF; CDR3nt: TGTGCCAGCAGCGTAGTGGGGACAGGGAAGGGCACCATATATTTT
v_gene: TRBV18; j_gene: TRBJ2-1; abundance: -; d_gene: -; CDR3aa: CASSPRSPGSSYNEQFF; CDR3nt: TGTGCCAGCTCACCACGTTCCCCAGGGTCCTCCTACAATGAGCAGTTCTTC
v_gene: TRBV7-9; j_gene: TRBJ2-1; abundance: -; d_gene: -; CDR3aa: CASSLGGLNEQFF; CDR3nt: TGTGCCAGCAGCCTTGGTGGACTCAATGAGCAGTTCTTC
v_gene: TRBV7-2; j_gene: TRBJ2-7; abundance: few; d_gene: TRBD2; CDR3aa: CASSPPSGYEQYF; CDR3nt: TGTGCCAGCAGCCCCCCTAGCGGCTACGAGCAGTACTTC
v_gene: TRBV4-2; j_gene: TRBJ2-3; abundance: once; d_gene: -; CDR3aa: CASSPALASSSTDTQYF; CDR3nt: TGTGCCAGCAGCCCCGCCCTAGCGTCATCTAGCACAGATACGCAGTATTTT
v_gene: TRBV3-1/TRBV3-2; j_gene: TRBJ1-1; abundance: -; d_gene: -; CDR3aa: CASSSGLADTEAFF; CDR3nt: TGTGCCAGCAGCTCAGGGTTGGCGGACACTGAAGCTTTCTTT
v_gene: TRBV10-3; j_gene: TRBJ1-2; abundance: -; d_gene: -; CDR3aa: CAISEDTNYGYTF; CDR3nt: TGTGCCATCAGTGAGGACACTAACTATGGCTACACCTTC
v_gene: TRBV28; j_gene: TRBJ1-1; abundance: once; d_gene: -; CDR3aa: CASSSQGWSTEAFF; CDR3nt: TGTGCCAGCAGTTCTCAGGGGTGGAGCACTGAAGCTTTCTTT